The rows below give T cell receptor beta chains drawn from one sample of a study of response to subunit inactivated influenza vaccine. TCRdb re-called the RT-PCR reads with MiXCR, one entry per CDR3 protein. This repertoire shows under 950,000 distinct CDR3 sequences, 21% found once; its top ten account for around 9.6%. Sequenced here: PBMCs from blood, sampled around 5 days after vaccination. These TCRs come from a man aged 50 or older who received an inactivated influenza vaccine. CDR3s include the opening cysteine and the closing phenylalanine or tryptophan. Each record gives: clone size, V gene, D gene, J gene, CDR3 protein, CDR3 DNA. D genes are given only for firm matches. The size entry is marked missing in some rows and otherwise reads once, few, many or a size class.

>.|TRBV15|TRBD1|TRBJ2-7
CATSRIRTGGFYEQYF
TGTGCCACCAGCAGAATACGGACAGGGGGCTTCTACGAGCAGTACTTC
>few|TRBV12-3/TRBV12-4|.|TRBJ2-3
CASSFRQDTQYF
TGTGCCAGCAGTTTCAGACAGGATACGCAGTATTTT
>.|TRBV20-1|.|TRBJ2-1
CSARDPRSRFNEQFF
TGCAGTGCTAGAGATCCTCGCAGCCGTTTCAATGAGCAGTTCTTC
>.|TRBV29-1|.|TRBJ2-3
CSVQRGDTQYF
TGCAGCGTTCAAAGAGGAGATACGCAGTATTTT
>.|TRBV14|.|TRBJ2-5
CASSRGVPETQYF
TGTGCCAGCAGCCGAGGGGTCCCAGAGACCCAGTACTTC
>few|TRBV19|.|TRBJ1-1
CASTTKRNSVNTEAFF
TGTGCCAGCACGACAAAGCGTAATTCCGTGAACACTGAAGCTTTCTTT
>.|TRBV12-3/TRBV12-4|.|TRBJ2-1
CAQGSSYNEQFF
TGTGCCCAGGGGAGCTCCTACAATGAGCAGTTCTTC
>.|TRBV20-1|TRBD2|TRBJ2-7
CSAKYIGTSGNYEQYF
TGCAGTGCAAAATACATTGGGACTAGCGGAAATTACGAGCAGTACTTC
>.|TRBV7-3|.|TRBJ2-5
CASSFSGFPGETQYF
TGTGCCAGCAGCTTCTCGGGATTCCCGGGGGAGACCCAGTACTTC
>.|TRBV20-1|TRBD1|TRBJ2-1
CSARPTGGITNEQFF
TGCAGTGCTCGCCCCACAGGGGGCATTACAAATGAGCAGTTCTTC
>few|TRBV2|.|TRBJ2-2
CASNRRTLGNTGELFF
TGTGCCAGCAATCGACGGACCCTCGGGAACACCGGGGAGCTGTTTTTT
>.|TRBV5-6|TRBD1|TRBJ2-1
CASSSRWTGGHNEQFF
TGTGCCAGCAGCTCTCGATGGACAGGGGGGCACAATGAGCAGTTCTTC
>many|TRBV7-2|.|TRBJ1-2
CASRYPPVNYGYTF
TGTGCCAGCAGGTACCCCCCAGTTAACTATGGCTACACCTTC
>.|TRBV3-1|.|TRBJ1-1
CASSQGIAGPGTEAFF
TGTGCCAGCAGCCAAGGAATAGCAGGTCCGGGCACTGAAGCTTTCTTT
>few|TRBV6-1|TRBD2|TRBJ2-1
CAGGVGNEQFF
TGTGCCGGGGGGGTCGGGAATGAGCAGTTCTTC
>.|TRBV5-1|.|TRBJ2-3
CASSGFQGSTDTQYF
TGCGCCAGCAGCGGATTCCAGGGGAGCACAGATACGCAGTATTTT
>few|TRBV7-2|TRBD1|TRBJ2-7
CASSSRTGRRYEQYF
TGTGCCAGCAGCTCTAGGACAGGGAGAAGATACGAGCAGTACTTC
>.|TRBV5-1|.|TRBJ2-7
CASSLAAGLGSYEQYF
TGCGCCAGCAGCTTGGCCGCTGGGTTGGGGTCCTACGAGCAGTACTTC
>.|TRBV21-1|.|TRBJ2-2
CASSNPNRGNNTGELFF
TGTGCCAGCAGCAACCCTAACAGGGGGAACAACACCGGGGAGCTGTTTTTT
>.|TRBV23-1|.|TRBJ2-4
CASIVRTTTNIQYF
TGCGCCAGCATCGTGAGGACCACAACGAACATTCAGTACTTC
>.|TRBV3-1|TRBD1|TRBJ2-5
CASSQEGQIRETQYF
TGTGCCAGCAGCCAAGAGGGACAGATACGGGAGACCCAGTACTTC
>.|TRBV11-2|.|TRBJ2-7
CASSWRRSSYEQYF
TGTGCCAGCAGCTGGCGCCGGTCCTCCTACGAGCAGTACTTC
>few|TRBV5-1|.|TRBJ1-6
CASKGGNSPLHF
TGCGCCAGCAAGGGCGGCAATTCACCCCTCCACTTT
>.|TRBV9|TRBD2|TRBJ2-5
CASSVELAETQYF
TGTGCCAGCAGCGTAGAACTAGCGGAGACCCAGTACTTC
>few|TRBV20-1|.|TRBJ2-5
CSAREISTTHGTQYF
TGCAGTGCTAGGGAAATAAGCACGACACATGGGACCCAGTACTTC
>few|TRBV20-1|.|TRBJ2-7
CSARDIQALSYEQYF
TGCAGTGCTAGAGATATCCAGGCTCTCTCCTACGAGCAGTACTTC
>.|TRBV4-2|.|TRBJ1-1
CASSQELDGRRAFF
TGTGCCAGCAGCCAAGAATTGGACGGCCGAAGAGCTTTCTTT
>many|TRBV6-1|TRBD1|TRBJ1-2
CASSGGQGAPYGYTF
TGTGCCAGCTCCGGCGGACAGGGTGCCCCCTATGGCTACACCTTC
>.|TRBV5-4|.|TRBJ2-5
CASDRKETQYF
TGTGCCAGTGATAGAAAAGAGACCCAGTACTTC
>many|TRBV7-9|TRBD2|TRBJ2-1
CASSLVGAGEYNEQFF
TGTGCCAGCAGCTTAGTCGGAGCGGGAGAGTACAATGAGCAGTTCTTC
>.|TRBV15|.|TRBJ2-3
CATSRRRTGSSSTDTQYF
TGTGCCACCAGCAGACGTCGTACAGGTTCCTCTAGCACAGATACGCAGTATTTT
>.|TRBV4-1|.|TRBJ2-7
CASSQDRQLSSYEQYF
TGCGCCAGCAGCCAAGATCGTCAGCTTTCCTCCTACGAGCAGTACTTC
>few|TRBV12-3/TRBV12-4|TRBD2|TRBJ2-2
CASSLVAGVNTGELFF
TGTGCCAGCAGTTTAGTAGCGGGGGTGAACACCGGGGAGCTGTTTTTT
>.|TRBV4-3|.|TRBJ2-3
CASSQDHSAETQYF
TGCGCCAGCAGCCAAGATCACTCCGCGGAGACGCAGTATTTT
>.|TRBV5-1|.|TRBJ1-2
CASSLEGRQTYTF
TGCGCCAGCAGCTTGGAAGGGCGCCAAACCTACACCTTC
>few|TRBV20-1|TRBD1|TRBJ2-5
CSARDDRTGRETQYF
TGCAGTGCTAGAGACGACAGGACAGGGAGGGAGACCCAGTACTTC
>.|TRBV5-1|TRBD1|TRBJ2-1
CASSGTGDSYNEQFF
TGCGCCAGCAGCGGCACAGGGGACTCCTACAATGAGCAGTTCTTC
>.|TRBV2|.|TRBJ2-5
CASSEAQETQYF
TGTGCCAGCAGTGAAGCACAAGAGACCCAGTACTTC
>.|TRBV10-3|.|TRBJ2-7
CATQESSDSYEQYF
TGTGCCACCCAGGAGTCTTCGGATTCCTACGAGCAGTACTTC
>few|TRBV12-3/TRBV12-4|.|TRBJ2-5
CASSSNPSETQYF
TGTGCCAGCAGTTCGAACCCATCGGAGACCCAGTACTTC
>.|TRBV7-2|TRBD1|TRBJ1-6
CASGLMGQGSPLHF
TGTGCCAGCGGCCTGATGGGACAGGGATCACCCCTCCACTTT
>.|TRBV9|.|TRBJ1-5
CASSVGVGGSPQHF
TGTGCCAGCAGCGTAGGAGTAGGTGGATCGCCCCAGCATTTT
>.|TRBV7-3|.|TRBJ1-1
CASSLEHREKAFF
TGTGCCAGCAGCTTAGAACACCGCGAAAAAGCTTTCTTT
>few|TRBV5-6|.|TRBJ2-3
CASSLTTSHTQYF
TGTGCCAGCAGCTTGACGACCTCCCATACGCAGTATTTT
>few|TRBV20-1|TRBD1|TRBJ2-7
CSARPPGQGLYEQYF
TGCAGTGCTAGACCACCGGGACAGGGGTTGTACGAGCAGTACTTC
>many|TRBV5-6|.|TRBJ1-5
CASSLEGFGQPQHF
TGTGCCAGCAGCTTGGAAGGTTTCGGCCAGCCCCAGCATTTT
>few|TRBV20-1|.|TRBJ2-5
CSASSGNQETQYF
TGCAGTGCTAGTTCCGGGAACCAAGAGACCCAGTACTTC
>once|TRBV27|.|TRBJ2-1
CASSASTSRGINEQFF
TGTGCCAGCAGTGCTTCGACTAGCAGGGGAATCAATGAGCAGTTCTTC
>few|TRBV15|TRBD1|TRBJ2-7
CATSSRKGQGRYEQYF
TGTGCCACCAGCTCCCGTAAGGGACAGGGGAGGTACGAGCAGTACTTC
>.|TRBV6-5|.|TRBJ1-6
CASSYSGSYNSPLHF
TGTGCCAGCAGTTACTCAGGATCCTATAATTCACCCCTCCACTTT
>few|TRBV7-2|.|TRBJ1-6
CASSTWADSPLHF
TGTGCCAGCAGCACATGGGCGGATTCACCCCTCCACTTT
>.|TRBV12-3/TRBV12-4|.|TRBJ2-5
CASSPSGRALSVAQYF
TGTGCCAGCAGCCCATCGGGCAGGGCGCTTAGTGTGGCCCAGTACTTC
>few|TRBV4-2|TRBD1|TRBJ1-2
CASSPNRGRYGYTF
TGTGCCAGCAGCCCCAACAGGGGAAGGTATGGCTACACCTTC
>.|TRBV20-1|TRBD1|TRBJ1-5
CSAKGSGRGKDYSNQPQHF
TGCAGTGCGAAGGGGTCTGGCAGGGGGAAAGATTATAGCAATCAGCCCCAGCATTTT
>few|TRBV20-1|.|TRBJ1-1
CSATQVGTEAFF
TGCAGTGCCACTCAGGTAGGGACTGAAGCTTTCTTT
>.|TRBV18|.|TRBJ2-5
CASSPHRGQYF
TGTGCCAGCTCACCCCACCGTGGCCAGTACTTC
>.|TRBV6-2/TRBV6-3|.|TRBJ2-7
CASPNIGEQYF
TGTGCCAGTCCAAACATCGGGGAGCAGTACTTC